Detailed here is one T cell receptor (beta chain). These data come from a study of blood T cell repertoires in COVID-19. About the study: Samples taken during acute and convalescent COVID-19 were collected in the United States, Italy and Spain. Sample material is recorded as cDNA or gDNA derived from T cells, B-cell-depleted T cells, or PBMCs.

V trimming: 4 bases; J trimming: 7 bases; junction bases outside the gene matches: 18. The CDR3 loop spans 17 amino acids. CDR1 is MNHEY, CDR2 SMNVEV, per germline (reference sequence). As originally analysed: Reference gene primer amplification in the assay estimated nucleated cell counts. Assay: immunoSEQ multiplex PCR; the TCRdb copy retains only in-frame clones and omits some. V and J calls and clone size are copied from that table; D and trimming were computed from the DNA. The sample has 200,000 to 300,000 clones, approximately 86% seen once. The J gene is TRBJ1-2, the V gene TRBV27; 7 bases map to TRBD1. This receptor was taken from a man under 40 with active or convalescent COVID-19. Specimen: peripheral blood. The CDR3 region has the DNA TGTGCCAGCAGTTCCCCCCCGGCCCAGGGGGATCTATCTGGCTACACCTTC. Protein sequence: CASSSPPAQGDLSGYTF.